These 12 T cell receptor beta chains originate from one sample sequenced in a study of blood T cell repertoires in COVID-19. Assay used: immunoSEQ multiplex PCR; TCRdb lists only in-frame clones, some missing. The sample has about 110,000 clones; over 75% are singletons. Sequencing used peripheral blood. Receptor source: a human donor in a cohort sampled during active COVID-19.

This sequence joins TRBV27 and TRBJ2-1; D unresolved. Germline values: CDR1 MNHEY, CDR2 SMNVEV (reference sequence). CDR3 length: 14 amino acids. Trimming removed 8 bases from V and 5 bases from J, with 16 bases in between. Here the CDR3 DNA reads TGTGCCAGCGGGCCCTCCAGGATTGACAATGAGCAGTTCTTC. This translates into CASGPSRIDNEQFF.

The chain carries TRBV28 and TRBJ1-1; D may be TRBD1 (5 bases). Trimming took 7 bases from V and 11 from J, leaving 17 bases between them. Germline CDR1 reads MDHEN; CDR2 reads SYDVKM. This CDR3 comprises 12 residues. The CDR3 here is CASTLRVGFAFF. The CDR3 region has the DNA TGTGCCAGCACCCTCAGGGTGGGCTTCGCTTTCTTT.

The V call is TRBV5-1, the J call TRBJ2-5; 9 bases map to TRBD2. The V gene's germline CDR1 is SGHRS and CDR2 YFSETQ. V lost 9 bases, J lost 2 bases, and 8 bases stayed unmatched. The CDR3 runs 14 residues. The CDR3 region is CATSERGAQETQYF. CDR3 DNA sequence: TGCGCCACCTCAGAGCGGGGGGCACAAGAGACCCAGTACTTC.

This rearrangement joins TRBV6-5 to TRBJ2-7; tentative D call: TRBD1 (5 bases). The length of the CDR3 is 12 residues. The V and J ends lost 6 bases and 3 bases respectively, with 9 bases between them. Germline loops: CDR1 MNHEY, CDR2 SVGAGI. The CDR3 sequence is CASRDQGYEQYF. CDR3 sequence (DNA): TGTGCCAGCAGAGATCAGGGCTACGAGCAGTACTTC.

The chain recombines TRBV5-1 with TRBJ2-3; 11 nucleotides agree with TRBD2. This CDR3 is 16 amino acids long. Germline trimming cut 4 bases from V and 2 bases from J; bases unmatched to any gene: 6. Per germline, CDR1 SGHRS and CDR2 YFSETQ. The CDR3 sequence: CASSLLAGGFTDTQYF. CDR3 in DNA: TGCGCCAGCAGCCTCCTAGCGGGGGGATTCACAGATACGCAGTATTTT.

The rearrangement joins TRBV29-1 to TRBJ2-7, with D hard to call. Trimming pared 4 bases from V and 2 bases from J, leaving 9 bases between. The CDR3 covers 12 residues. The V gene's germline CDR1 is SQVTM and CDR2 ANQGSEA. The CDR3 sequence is CSVGASAYEQYF. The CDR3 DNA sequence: TGCAGCGTTGGTGCGAGCGCCTACGAGCAGTACTTC.

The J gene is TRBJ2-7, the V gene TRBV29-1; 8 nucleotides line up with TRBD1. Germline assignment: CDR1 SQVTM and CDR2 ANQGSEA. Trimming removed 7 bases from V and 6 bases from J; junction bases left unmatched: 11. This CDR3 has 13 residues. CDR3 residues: CSAPTGVRGEQYF. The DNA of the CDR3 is TGCAGCGCTCCGACAGGGGTGAGGGGCGAGCAGTACTTC.

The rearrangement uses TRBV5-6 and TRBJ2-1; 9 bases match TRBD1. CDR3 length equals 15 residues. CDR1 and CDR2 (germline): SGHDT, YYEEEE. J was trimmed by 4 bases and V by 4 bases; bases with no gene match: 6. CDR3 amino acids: CASSRMGTGYNEQFF. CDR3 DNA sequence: TGTGCCAGCAGCCGAATGGGGACAGGGTACAATGAGCAGTTCTTC.

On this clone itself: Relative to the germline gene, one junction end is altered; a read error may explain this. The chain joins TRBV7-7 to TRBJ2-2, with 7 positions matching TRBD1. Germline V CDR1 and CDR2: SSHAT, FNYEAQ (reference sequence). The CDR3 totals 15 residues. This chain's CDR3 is CASSLAPDRTGELFF. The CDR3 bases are TGTGCTAGCAGCTTAGCCCCGGACAGGACCGGGGAGCTGTTTTTT.

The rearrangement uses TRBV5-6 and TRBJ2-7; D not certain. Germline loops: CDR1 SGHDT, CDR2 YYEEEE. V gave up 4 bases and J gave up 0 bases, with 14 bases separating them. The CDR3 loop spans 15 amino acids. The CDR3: CASSVLGSRSYEQYF. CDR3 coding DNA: TGTGCCAGCAGCGTGCTCGGGTCGCGCTCCTACGAGCAGTACTTC.

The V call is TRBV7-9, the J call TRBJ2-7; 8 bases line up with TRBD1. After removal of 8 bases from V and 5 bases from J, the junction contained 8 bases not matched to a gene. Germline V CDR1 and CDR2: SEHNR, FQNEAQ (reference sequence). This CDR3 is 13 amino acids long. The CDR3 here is CASARQGTHEQYF. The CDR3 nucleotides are TGTGCCAGCGCCCGACAGGGGACCCACGAGCAGTACTTC. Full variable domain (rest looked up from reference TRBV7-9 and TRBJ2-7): DTGVSQNPRHKITKRGQNVTFRCDPISEHNRLYWYRQTLGQGPEFLTYFQNEAQLEKSRLLSDRFSAERPKGSFSTLEIQRTEQGDSAMYLCASARQGTHEQYFGPGTRLTVT.

CDR3 amino acids: CASSLSPGLADEYF. CDR3 sequence (DNA): TGTGCCAGCAGTTTATCGCCGGGACTAGCGGATGAGTACTTC. The chain is built from TRBV27 and TRBJ2-7; 11 bases agree with TRBD2. V trimming: 0 bases; J trimming: 11 bases; junction bases outside the gene matches: 6. The germline V gene has CDR1 MNHEY and CDR2 SMNVEV (reference sequence). This CDR3 is built from 14 residues.